The entry that follows covers one TCR beta chain sequence. The data are from a study of OX40 agonist ivuxolimab in advanced cancers. Across the study: It was ivuxolimab, an agonistic anti-OX40 (CD134) antibody, that patients were treated with. Hepatocellular carcinoma, melanoma, renal cell or head and neck cancer occurred in dose-escalation patients.

Clones were sequenced by immunoSEQ multiplex PCR, and TCRdb holds only the in-frame ones, with some missing. The sample has about 30,000 clones; approximately 79% are singletons. The sequencing used CD4+ or CD8+ T cells sorted from blood, collected in a trial of the OX40 agonist ivuxolimab. This clonotype was obtained from an adult with an advanced solid tumor such as melanoma, head and neck, liver or kidney cancer.

The CDR3 is CASSPFSRTSTEAFF. CDR3 coding DNA: TGTGCCAGCAGCCCTTTTTCACGGACTTCCACTGAAGCTTTCTTT. J is TRBJ1-1 and V is TRBV9; D gene uncertain. V was shortened by 4 bases and J by 4 bases, with 17 bases between the two germline ends. The CDR3 sequence is 15 residues long. CDR1 and CDR2 from the germline V gene are SGDLS and YYNGEE.